This TCR beta chain originates from a study of blood T cells in healthy people across ages. Study-wide results and caveats: Per million T cells, TCR beta diversity dropped roughly linearly as age increased. The study lacked donor CMV status, which possibly confounded expanded clonotype changes.

A second 7 to 11 cycle PCR used barcoded and J-beta primers. Researchers report that a template-switch adaptor with 12 random nucleotides tagged each cDNA molecule. MiXCR, run by TCRdb on the 5' RACE reads, gives a single entry per CDR3 protein. The sample shows 1.2 million to 1.5 million distinct CDR3 sequences, roughly 64% of them seen only once. With respect to this clonotype: What it binds is unknown.

The CDR3 runs to 13 residues. CDR1 SGHNT and CDR2 YENEEA come from the germline V gene. V lost 3 bases and J 4 bases, leaving 9 bases between the germline ends. The clonotype comes from a man aged 18 to 29 in good health. The sequencing sample was made of blood. The rearrangement links TRBV11-3 to TRBJ2-5, with D unclear. DNA for the CDR3: TGTGCCAGCAGCTTCGAAGGAAGAGAGACCCAGTACTTC. Translation: CASSFEGRETQYF.